This T cell receptor beta chain was profiled in a study of CD8+ T cells in alopecia areata. About the study: Dosing with tofacitinib proceeded for 6 to 18 months, followed by 6 months off drug. Study-level findings and limits: In scalp, tofacitinib significantly decreased clonality and expanded CD8+ clones among the top 100. With patients, TCR sharing proved less clear than in mice, a difference possibly related to HLA.

Trimming took 4 bases from V and 1 from J; bases not matched to a gene: 0. This CDR3 is 14 amino acids long. Germline assignment: CDR1 SGHRS and CDR2 YFSETQ. With regard to this clone: Antigen unknown. This specimen includes other DNA sequences encoding the same CDR3.

Treatment indicated: oral pan-JAK inhibitor, 5-10 mg twice daily. Sorted populations comprised CD4+ and CD8+ T cells obtained from PBMCs. Extracted from the samples, RNA was reverse transcribed into cDNA to serve as the sequencing template. TCRdb's copy holds only in-frame clones and misses some; the assay was immunoSEQ multiplex PCR. This sample has about 210,000 clones, with 50% to 70% found just once. This sequence joins TRBV5-1 and TRBJ2-3; 10 bases agree with TRBD2. The receptor was isolated from a human donor with alopecia areata. The sequencing used CD4+ T cells sorted from blood, collected at week 4, from a patient treated with tofacitinib. CDR3 loop: CASSLAGGTDTQYF. The CDR3 DNA follows: TGCGCCAGCAGCCTAGCGGGGGGCACAGATACGCAGTATTTT.